The rows below give T cell receptor beta chains drawn from one sample of a study of cytomegalovirus exposure and HLA in healthy donors. TCRdb's table, derived via immunoSEQ multiplex PCR, lists solely in-frame clones and lacks some. Here the sample spans around 130,000 clones, around 70% being singletons. Sequencing was performed on PBMCs. These receptors originate from a human donor in good health. Both conserved end residues are part of each CDR3. The D gene is left open where the match is weak. Size values are once, few and many counts, or a class for expanded clones, and some rows have none.

d_gene: -
abundance: -
j_gene: TRBJ2-7
len: 16
v_gene: TRBV5-1
CDR3nt: TGCGCCAGCAGCTTGTCGGGTGAGATTTTGATCTACGAGCAGTACTTC
CDR3aa: CASSLSGEILIYEQYF

d_gene: TRBD2
abundance: -
j_gene: TRBJ2-2
len: 17
v_gene: TRBV4-1
CDR3nt: TGCGCCAGCAGCGAAAGCGCGTCTAGCGGGAGAGCCGGGGAGCTGTTTTTT
CDR3aa: CASSESASSGRAGELFF

d_gene: -
abundance: -
j_gene: TRBJ1-6
len: 12
v_gene: TRBV6-5
CDR3nt: TGTGCCAGCAGTCCGGGGGGGCCACCCCTCCACTTT
CDR3aa: CASSPGGPPLHF

d_gene: -
abundance: -
j_gene: TRBJ1-2
len: 15
v_gene: TRBV27
CDR3nt: TGTGCCAGCAGTTTTCTGAGGGAGGGGATGAATGGCTACACCTTC
CDR3aa: CASSFLREGMNGYTF

d_gene: -
abundance: few
j_gene: TRBJ2-3
len: 14
v_gene: TRBV15
CDR3nt: TGTGCCACCAGCCGAGCACAGGTTTCAGATACGCAGTATTTT
CDR3aa: CATSRAQVSDTQYF

d_gene: -
abundance: once
j_gene: TRBJ1-2
len: 15
v_gene: TRBV4-2
CDR3nt: TGTGCCAGCAGCCAACCCGACAGGCCCCTCTATGGCTACACCTTC
CDR3aa: CASSQPDRPLYGYTF

d_gene: TRBD2
abundance: once
j_gene: TRBJ2-3
len: 19
v_gene: TRBV5-1
CDR3nt: TGCGCCAGCAGCACCGGACTAGCGGGAGGGCCCTCGTTCGCAGATACGCAGTATTTT
CDR3aa: CASSTGLAGGPSFADTQYF

d_gene: -
abundance: -
j_gene: TRBJ2-7
len: 14
v_gene: TRBV2
CDR3nt: TGTGCCAGCAGTGTGCTCGTTATCGGGTGGGAGCAGTACTTC
CDR3aa: CASSVLVIGWEQYF

d_gene: -
abundance: -
j_gene: TRBJ1-2
len: 16
v_gene: TRBV19
CDR3nt: TGTGCCAGTAGTCCAACAAGGGGCACCCTCTTCTATGGCTACACCTTC
CDR3aa: CASSPTRGTLFYGYTF

d_gene: TRBD1
abundance: -
j_gene: TRBJ1-2
len: 12
v_gene: TRBV29-1
CDR3nt: TGCAGCGCCGACAGGGAGGCCTATGGCTACACCTTC
CDR3aa: CSADREAYGYTF

d_gene: TRBD2
abundance: -
j_gene: TRBJ2-2
len: 16
v_gene: TRBV7-9
CDR3nt: TGTGCCAGCAGCTTAAGACTAGCGGCGAACACCGGGGAGCTGTTTTTT
CDR3aa: CASSLRLAANTGELFF

d_gene: -
abundance: -
j_gene: TRBJ1-4
len: 15
v_gene: TRBV28
CDR3nt: TGTGCCAGCAGTTTATCCACAGGGCCTAATGAAAAACTGTTTTTT
CDR3aa: CASSLSTGPNEKLFF

d_gene: -
abundance: few
j_gene: TRBJ2-7
len: 13
v_gene: TRBV19
CDR3nt: TGTGCCAGTAGTATTGGGGGGAACGGCGAGCAGTACTTC
CDR3aa: CASSIGGNGEQYF

d_gene: TRBD2
abundance: -
j_gene: TRBJ2-1
len: 16
v_gene: TRBV5-1
CDR3nt: TGCGCCAGCAGCTTGGATAGACTAGCGGGAGCCGATGAGCAGTTCTTC
CDR3aa: CASSLDRLAGADEQFF